These 4 T cell receptor beta chains were all obtained from the same sample, sequenced in a study of blood T cell repertoires in COVID-19. Here immunoSEQ multiplex PCR was the method, and the copy in TCRdb shows in-frame clones only, minus some. The sample holds about 130,000 clones, about 85% seen once. Sequenced sample: peripheral blood. Source of these receptors: a woman over 75 with acute or convalescent COVID-19.

In regard to this clone: Other DNA sequences within the sample encode an identical CDR3. The chain employs TRBV12-3 or TRBV12-4 and TRBJ1-1; 7 nucleotides align to TRBD1. V was pared by 6 bases and J by 4 bases, with 5 bases of the junction left unmatched. The CDR3 covers 13 residues. The CDR3 DNA reads TGTGCCAGCAGCCGACAGGGCGGCACTGAAGCTTTCTTT. It is translated as CASSRQGGTEAFF.

This clone was detected once. This rearrangement joins TRBV7-8 to TRBJ1-4; 10 bases fit TRBD1. Trimming cost V 3 bases and J 10 bases; bases outside gene matches: 17. Germline CDR1 and CDR2: SGHVS and FQNEAQ. The CDR3 totals 18 residues. The CDR3 DNA follows: TGTGCCAGCAGCTTTTCGGTCCATGCCGGGACAGGGGAAACAAAACTGTTTTTT. It translates to CASSFSVHAGTGETKLFF.

The chain has TRBV24-1 and TRBJ1-2; 8 bases agree with TRBD1. The ends lost 4 bases at V and 2 bases at J; junction bases unmatched: 8. CDR1 is KGHDR and CDR2 is SFDVKD in the germline V gene. This CDR3 has 16 amino acids. The CDR3 bases are TGTGCCACCAGTGAGGGGATGACAGGGGACAACTATGGCTACACCTTC. This gives the protein CATSEGMTGDNYGYTF.

In its sample, this clone was seen a few times. The chain has TRBV29-1 and TRBJ2-7, with D possibly TRBD2 on 5 matching bases. Trimming removed 5 bases at V and 0 bases at J, with 11 bases between. CDR1 SQVTM and CDR2 ANQGSEA come from the germline V gene. The CDR3 runs to 13 residues. The CDR3 here is CSVTSTSSYEQYF. CDR3 sequence (DNA): TGCAGCGTTACTTCCACTAGCTCCTACGAGCAGTACTTC.